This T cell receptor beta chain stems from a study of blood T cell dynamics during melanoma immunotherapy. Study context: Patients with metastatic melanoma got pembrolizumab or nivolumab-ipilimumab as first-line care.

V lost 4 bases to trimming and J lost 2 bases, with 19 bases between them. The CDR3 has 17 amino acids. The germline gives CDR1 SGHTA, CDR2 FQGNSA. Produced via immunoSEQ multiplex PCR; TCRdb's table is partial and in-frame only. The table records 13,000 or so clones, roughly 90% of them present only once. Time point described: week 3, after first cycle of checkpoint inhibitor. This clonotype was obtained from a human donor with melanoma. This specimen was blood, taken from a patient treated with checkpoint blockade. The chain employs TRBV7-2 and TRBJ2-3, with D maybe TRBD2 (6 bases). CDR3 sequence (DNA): TGTGCCAGCAGCTCCAGTGGGTCCGGGAGTTTCACAGATACGCAGTATTTT. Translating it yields CASSSSGSGSFTDTQYF.